Sequencing of this T cell receptor (beta chain) was carried out in a study of OX40 agonist ivuxolimab in advanced cancers. Overall study context: Patients were dosed intravenously with ivuxolimab at 0.01 to 10 mg/kg every 2 weeks. Study-level points and caveats: Certain nonresponding patients likewise had low normalized T-cell clonal expansion.

Method: immunoSEQ multiplex PCR; TCRdb's copy keeps in-frame clones and lacks some. In the table there are under 65,000 clones, approximately 90% of which are singletons. CDR3 length: 13 amino acids. Germline V gives CDR1 MGHRA, CDR2 YSYEKL. Between the trimmed V and J ends, which lost 4 bases and 7 bases, there was a span of 11 bases. This clone was seen a few times. Antigen unknown. This specimen consisted of CD4+ or CD8+ T cells sorted from blood, obtained in a trial of the OX40 agonist ivuxolimab. J is TRBJ1-5 and V is TRBV4-1; D gene uncertain. The receptor comes from an adult with an advanced solid tumor such as melanoma, head and neck, liver or kidney cancer. CDR3: CASSPSVGQPQHF. CDR3 nucleotide sequence: TGCGCCAGCAGCCCTAGCGTAGGGCAGCCCCAGCATTTT.